This T cell receptor beta chain emerged from a study of blood T cell repertoires in COVID-19. Trimming took 4 bases from V and 4 from J, leaving 13 bases between them. The CDR3 is made up of 14 amino acids. The data were produced by immunoSEQ multiplex PCR, yet TCRdb's version contains in-frame clones alone and is incomplete. The sample carries 150,000 to 180,000 clones, about 80% recorded once. The rearrangement links TRBV23-1 to TRBJ1-2; a possible D gene is TRBD1 (5 bases). TRBV23-1 is sorted into the ORF group, with uncertain function. What was sequenced was peripheral blood. The TCR originated in a woman in her sixties or seventies with acute or convalescent COVID-19. For the CDR3, the DNA is TGCGCCAGCAGTCCCCCAGACAGCATCTATGGCTACACCTTC. This gives the protein CASSPPDSIYGYTF.